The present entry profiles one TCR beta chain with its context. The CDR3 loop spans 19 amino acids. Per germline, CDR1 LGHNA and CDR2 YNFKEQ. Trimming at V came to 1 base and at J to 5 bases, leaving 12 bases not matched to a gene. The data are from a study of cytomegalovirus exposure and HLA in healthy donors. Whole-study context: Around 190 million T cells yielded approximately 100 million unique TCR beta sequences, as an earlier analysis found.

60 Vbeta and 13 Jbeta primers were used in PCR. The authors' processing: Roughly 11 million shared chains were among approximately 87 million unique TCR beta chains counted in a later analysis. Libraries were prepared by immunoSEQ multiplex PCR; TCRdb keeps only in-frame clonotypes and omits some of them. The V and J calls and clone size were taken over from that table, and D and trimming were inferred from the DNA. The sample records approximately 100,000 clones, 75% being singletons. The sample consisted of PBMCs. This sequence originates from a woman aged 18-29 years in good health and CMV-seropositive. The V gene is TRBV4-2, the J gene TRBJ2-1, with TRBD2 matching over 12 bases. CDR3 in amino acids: CASSQAGLAGGPVHNEQFF. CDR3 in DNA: TGTGCCAGCAGCCAAGCGGGCCTAGCGGGAGGGCCAGTCCACAATGAGCAGTTCTTC.